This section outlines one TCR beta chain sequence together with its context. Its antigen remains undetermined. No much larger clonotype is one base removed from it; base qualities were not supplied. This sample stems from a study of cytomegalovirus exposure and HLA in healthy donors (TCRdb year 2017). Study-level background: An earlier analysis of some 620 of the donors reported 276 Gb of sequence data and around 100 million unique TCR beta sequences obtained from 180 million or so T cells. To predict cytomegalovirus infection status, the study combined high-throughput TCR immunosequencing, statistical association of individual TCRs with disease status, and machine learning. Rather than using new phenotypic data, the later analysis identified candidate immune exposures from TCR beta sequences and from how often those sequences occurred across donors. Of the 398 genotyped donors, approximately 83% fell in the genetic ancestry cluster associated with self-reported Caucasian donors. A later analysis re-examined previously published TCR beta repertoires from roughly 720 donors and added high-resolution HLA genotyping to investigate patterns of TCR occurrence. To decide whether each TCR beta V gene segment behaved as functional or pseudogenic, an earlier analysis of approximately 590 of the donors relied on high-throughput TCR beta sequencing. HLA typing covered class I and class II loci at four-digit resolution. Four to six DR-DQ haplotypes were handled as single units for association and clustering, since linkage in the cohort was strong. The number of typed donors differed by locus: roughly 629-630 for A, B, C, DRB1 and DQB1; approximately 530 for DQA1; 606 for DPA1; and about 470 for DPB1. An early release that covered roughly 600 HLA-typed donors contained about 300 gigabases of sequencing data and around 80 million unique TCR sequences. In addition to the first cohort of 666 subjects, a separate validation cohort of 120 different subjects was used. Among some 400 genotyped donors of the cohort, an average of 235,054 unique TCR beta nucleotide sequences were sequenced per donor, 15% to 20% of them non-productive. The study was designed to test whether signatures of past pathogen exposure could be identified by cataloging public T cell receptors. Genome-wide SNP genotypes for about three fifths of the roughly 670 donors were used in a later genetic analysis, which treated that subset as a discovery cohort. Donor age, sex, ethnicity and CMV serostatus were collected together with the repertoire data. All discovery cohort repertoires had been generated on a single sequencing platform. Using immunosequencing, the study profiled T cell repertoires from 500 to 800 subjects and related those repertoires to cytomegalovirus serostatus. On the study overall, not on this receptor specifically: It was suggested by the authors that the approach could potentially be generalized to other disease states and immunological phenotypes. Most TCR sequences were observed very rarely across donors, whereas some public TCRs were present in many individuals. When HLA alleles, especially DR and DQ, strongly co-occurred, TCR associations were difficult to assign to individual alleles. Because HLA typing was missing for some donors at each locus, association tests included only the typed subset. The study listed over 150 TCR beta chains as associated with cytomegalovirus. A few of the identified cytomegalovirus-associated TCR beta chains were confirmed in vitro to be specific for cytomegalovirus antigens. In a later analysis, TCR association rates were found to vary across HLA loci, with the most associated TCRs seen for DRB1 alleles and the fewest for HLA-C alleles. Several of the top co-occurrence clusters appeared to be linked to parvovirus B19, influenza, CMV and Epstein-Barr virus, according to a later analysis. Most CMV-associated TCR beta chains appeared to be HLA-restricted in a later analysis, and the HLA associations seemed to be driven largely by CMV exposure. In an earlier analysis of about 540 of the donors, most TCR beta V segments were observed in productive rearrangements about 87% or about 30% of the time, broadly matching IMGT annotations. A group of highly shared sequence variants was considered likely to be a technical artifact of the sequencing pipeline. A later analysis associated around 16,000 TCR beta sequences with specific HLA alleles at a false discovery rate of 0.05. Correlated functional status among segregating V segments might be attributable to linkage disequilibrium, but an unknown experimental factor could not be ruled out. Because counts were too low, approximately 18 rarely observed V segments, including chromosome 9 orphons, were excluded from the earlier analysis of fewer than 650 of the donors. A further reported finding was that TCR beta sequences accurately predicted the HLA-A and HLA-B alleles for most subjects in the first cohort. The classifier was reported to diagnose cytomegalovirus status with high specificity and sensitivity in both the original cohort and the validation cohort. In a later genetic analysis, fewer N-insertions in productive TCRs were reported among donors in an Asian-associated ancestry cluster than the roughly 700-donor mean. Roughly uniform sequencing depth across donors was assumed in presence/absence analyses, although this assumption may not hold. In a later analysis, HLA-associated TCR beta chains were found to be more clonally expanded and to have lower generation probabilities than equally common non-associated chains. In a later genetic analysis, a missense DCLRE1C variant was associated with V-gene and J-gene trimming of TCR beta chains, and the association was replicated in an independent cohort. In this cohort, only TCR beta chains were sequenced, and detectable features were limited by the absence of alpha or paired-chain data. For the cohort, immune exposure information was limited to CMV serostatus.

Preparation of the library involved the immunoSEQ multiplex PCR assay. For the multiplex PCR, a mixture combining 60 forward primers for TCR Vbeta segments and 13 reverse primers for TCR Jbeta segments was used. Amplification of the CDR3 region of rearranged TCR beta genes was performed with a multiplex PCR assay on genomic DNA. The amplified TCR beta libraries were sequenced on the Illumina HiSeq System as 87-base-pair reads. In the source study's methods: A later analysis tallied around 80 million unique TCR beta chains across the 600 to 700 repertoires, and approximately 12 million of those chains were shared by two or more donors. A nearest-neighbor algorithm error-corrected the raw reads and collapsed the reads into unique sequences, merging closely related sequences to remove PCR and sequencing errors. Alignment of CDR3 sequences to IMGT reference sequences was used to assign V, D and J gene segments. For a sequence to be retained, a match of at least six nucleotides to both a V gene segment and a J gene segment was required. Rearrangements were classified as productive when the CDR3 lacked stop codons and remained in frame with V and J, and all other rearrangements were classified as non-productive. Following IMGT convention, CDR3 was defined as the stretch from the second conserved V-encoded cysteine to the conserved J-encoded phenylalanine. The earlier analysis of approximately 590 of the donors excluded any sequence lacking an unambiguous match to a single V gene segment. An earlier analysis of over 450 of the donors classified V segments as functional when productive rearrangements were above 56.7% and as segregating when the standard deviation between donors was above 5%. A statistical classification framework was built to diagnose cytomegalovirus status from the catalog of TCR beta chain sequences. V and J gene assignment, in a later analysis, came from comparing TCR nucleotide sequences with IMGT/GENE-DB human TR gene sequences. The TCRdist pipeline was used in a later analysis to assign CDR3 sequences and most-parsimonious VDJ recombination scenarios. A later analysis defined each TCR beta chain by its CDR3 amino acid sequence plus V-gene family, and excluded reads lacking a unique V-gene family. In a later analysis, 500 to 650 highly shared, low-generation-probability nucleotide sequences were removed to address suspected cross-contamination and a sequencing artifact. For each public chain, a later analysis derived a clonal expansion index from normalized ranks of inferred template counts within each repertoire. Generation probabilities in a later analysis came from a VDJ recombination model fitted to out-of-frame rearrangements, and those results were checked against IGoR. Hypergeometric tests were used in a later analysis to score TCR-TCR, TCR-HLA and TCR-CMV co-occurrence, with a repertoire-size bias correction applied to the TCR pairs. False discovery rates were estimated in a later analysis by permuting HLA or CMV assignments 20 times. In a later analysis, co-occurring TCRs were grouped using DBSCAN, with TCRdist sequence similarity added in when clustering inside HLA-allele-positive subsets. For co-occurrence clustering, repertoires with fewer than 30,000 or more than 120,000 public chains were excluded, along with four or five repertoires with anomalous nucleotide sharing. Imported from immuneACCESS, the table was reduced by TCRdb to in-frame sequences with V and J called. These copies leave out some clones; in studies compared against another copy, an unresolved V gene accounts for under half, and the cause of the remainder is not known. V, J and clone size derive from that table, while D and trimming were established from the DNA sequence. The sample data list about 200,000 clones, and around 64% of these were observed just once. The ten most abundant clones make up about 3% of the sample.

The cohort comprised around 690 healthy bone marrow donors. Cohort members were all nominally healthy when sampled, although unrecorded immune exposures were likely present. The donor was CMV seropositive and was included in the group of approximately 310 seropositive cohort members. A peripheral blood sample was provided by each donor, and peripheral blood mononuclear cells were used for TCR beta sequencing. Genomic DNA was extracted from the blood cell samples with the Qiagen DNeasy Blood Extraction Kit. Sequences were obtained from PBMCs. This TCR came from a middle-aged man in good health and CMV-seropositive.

The nucleotides are TGTGCCAGCAGTAGGGAGCGGGGGGACTCCTGGTACGAGCAGTACTTC. Its protein reads: CASSRERGDSWYEQYF. The chain couples TRBV27 to TRBJ2-7; 9 nucleotides in the junction match TRBD2. Measured from the cysteine to the phenylalanine, the CDR3 is 16 residues long. The retained sequence is limited to the CDR3, 48 bases, with the frame set at the first base. Relative to germline, V is missing 5 bases and J is missing 4 bases, with 12 bases of the junction outside any gene match. Via the germline V gene (reference sequence), CDR1 is MNHEY and CDR2 SMNVEV.